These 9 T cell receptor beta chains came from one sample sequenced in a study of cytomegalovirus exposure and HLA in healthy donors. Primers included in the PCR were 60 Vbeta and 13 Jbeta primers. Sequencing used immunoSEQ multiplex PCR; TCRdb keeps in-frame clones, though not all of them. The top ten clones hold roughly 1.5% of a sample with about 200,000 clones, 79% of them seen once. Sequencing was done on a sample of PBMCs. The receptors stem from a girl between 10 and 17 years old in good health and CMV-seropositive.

CDR3 nucleotide sequence: TGTGCCAGCACCCTACTCTCGACAGGAACGAACACTGAAGCTTTCTTT. It is translated as CASTLLSTGTNTEAFF. This chain links TRBV11-2 with TRBJ1-1, with D possibly TRBD1 on 6 matching bases. CDR1 and CDR2 from the germline V gene are SGHAT and FQNNGV. Deletions cut 7 bases from V and 1 base from J, with 19 bases between. This CDR3 has 16 amino acids. The complete variable domain, with remaining parts taken from reference TRBV11-2 and TRBJ1-1, reads EAGVAQSPRYKIIEKRQSVAFWCNPISGHATLYWYQQILGQGPKLLIQFQNNGVVDDSQLPKDRFSAERLKGVDSTLKIQPAKLEDSAVYLCASTLLSTGTNTEAFFGQGTRLTVV.

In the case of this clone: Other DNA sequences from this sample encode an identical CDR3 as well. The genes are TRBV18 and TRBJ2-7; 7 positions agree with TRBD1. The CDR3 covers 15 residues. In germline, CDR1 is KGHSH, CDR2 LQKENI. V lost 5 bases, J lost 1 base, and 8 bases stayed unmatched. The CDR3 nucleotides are TGTGCCAGCTCATTACGGACAGGTTTGTCCTACGAGCAGTACTTC. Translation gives CASSLRTGLSYEQYF. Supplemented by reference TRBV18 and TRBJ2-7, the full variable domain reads NAGVMQNPRHLVRRRGQEARLRCSPMKGHSHVYWYRQLPEEGLKFMVYLQKENIIDESGMPKERFSAEFPKEGPSILRIQQVVRGDSAAYFCASSLRTGLSYEQYFGPGTRLTVT.

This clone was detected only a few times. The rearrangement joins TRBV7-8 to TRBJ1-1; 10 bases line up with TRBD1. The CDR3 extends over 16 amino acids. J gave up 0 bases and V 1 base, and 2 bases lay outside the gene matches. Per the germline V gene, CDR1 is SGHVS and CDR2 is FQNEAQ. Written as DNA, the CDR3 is TGTGCCAGCAGCTTAGGGACAGGGGGTATGAACACTGAAGCTTTCTTT. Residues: CASSLGTGGMNTEAFF.

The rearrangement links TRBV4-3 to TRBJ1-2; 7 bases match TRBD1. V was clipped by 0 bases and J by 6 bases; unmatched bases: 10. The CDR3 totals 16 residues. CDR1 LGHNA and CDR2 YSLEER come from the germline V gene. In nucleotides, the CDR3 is TGCGCCAGCAGCCAAGAGTTAGGAGGAGGGGGCGATGGCTACACCTTC. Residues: CASSQELGGGGDGYTF.

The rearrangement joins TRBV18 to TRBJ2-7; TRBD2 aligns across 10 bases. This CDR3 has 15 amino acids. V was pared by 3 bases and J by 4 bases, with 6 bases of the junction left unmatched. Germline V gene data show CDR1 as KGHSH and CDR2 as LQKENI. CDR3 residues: CASSPSSGGGYEQYF. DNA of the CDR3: TGTGCCAGCTCACCCTCTAGCGGGGGCGGGTACGAGCAGTACTTC.

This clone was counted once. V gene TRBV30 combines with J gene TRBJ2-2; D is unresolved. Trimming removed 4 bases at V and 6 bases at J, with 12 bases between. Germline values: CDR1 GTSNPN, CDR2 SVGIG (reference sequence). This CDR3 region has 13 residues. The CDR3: CAWMRYDAGELFF. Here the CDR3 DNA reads TGTGCCTGGATGAGATATGATGCCGGGGAGCTGTTTTTT. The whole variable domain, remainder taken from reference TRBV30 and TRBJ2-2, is SQTIHQWPATLVQPVGSPLSLECTVEGTSNPNLYWYRQAAGRGLQLLFYSVGIGQISSEVPQNLSASRPQDRQFILSSKKLLLSDSGFYLCAWMRYDAGELFFGEGSRLTVL.

CDR3 region: CASRGRDNSYEQYF. Here the CDR3 DNA reads TGTGCCAGCAGAGGCCGGGACAACTCCTACGAGCAGTACTTC. This chain joins TRBV6-5 and TRBJ2-7; possible D gene TRBD1, 6 bases. CDR3 length: 14 residues. Germline V gene sequence: CDR1 MNHEY, CDR2 SVGAGI. V lost 6 bases and J lost 0, with 12 bases in between.

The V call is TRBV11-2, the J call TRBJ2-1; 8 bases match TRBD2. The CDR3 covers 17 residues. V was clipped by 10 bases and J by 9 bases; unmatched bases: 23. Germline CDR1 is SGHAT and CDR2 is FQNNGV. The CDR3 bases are TGTGCCACCCGGTGGACTGCCGGGACTAGTGCTTCTTCTGAGCAGTTCTTC. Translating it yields CATRWTAGTSASSEQFF.

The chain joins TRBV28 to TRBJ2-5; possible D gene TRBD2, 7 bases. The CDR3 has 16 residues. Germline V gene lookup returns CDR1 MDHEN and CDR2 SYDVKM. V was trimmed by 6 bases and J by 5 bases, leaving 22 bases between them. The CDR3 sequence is CASSPWGGQGEETQYF. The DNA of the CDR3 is TGTGCCAGCAGCCCTTGGGGGGGCCAGGGAGAGGAGACCCAGTACTTC.